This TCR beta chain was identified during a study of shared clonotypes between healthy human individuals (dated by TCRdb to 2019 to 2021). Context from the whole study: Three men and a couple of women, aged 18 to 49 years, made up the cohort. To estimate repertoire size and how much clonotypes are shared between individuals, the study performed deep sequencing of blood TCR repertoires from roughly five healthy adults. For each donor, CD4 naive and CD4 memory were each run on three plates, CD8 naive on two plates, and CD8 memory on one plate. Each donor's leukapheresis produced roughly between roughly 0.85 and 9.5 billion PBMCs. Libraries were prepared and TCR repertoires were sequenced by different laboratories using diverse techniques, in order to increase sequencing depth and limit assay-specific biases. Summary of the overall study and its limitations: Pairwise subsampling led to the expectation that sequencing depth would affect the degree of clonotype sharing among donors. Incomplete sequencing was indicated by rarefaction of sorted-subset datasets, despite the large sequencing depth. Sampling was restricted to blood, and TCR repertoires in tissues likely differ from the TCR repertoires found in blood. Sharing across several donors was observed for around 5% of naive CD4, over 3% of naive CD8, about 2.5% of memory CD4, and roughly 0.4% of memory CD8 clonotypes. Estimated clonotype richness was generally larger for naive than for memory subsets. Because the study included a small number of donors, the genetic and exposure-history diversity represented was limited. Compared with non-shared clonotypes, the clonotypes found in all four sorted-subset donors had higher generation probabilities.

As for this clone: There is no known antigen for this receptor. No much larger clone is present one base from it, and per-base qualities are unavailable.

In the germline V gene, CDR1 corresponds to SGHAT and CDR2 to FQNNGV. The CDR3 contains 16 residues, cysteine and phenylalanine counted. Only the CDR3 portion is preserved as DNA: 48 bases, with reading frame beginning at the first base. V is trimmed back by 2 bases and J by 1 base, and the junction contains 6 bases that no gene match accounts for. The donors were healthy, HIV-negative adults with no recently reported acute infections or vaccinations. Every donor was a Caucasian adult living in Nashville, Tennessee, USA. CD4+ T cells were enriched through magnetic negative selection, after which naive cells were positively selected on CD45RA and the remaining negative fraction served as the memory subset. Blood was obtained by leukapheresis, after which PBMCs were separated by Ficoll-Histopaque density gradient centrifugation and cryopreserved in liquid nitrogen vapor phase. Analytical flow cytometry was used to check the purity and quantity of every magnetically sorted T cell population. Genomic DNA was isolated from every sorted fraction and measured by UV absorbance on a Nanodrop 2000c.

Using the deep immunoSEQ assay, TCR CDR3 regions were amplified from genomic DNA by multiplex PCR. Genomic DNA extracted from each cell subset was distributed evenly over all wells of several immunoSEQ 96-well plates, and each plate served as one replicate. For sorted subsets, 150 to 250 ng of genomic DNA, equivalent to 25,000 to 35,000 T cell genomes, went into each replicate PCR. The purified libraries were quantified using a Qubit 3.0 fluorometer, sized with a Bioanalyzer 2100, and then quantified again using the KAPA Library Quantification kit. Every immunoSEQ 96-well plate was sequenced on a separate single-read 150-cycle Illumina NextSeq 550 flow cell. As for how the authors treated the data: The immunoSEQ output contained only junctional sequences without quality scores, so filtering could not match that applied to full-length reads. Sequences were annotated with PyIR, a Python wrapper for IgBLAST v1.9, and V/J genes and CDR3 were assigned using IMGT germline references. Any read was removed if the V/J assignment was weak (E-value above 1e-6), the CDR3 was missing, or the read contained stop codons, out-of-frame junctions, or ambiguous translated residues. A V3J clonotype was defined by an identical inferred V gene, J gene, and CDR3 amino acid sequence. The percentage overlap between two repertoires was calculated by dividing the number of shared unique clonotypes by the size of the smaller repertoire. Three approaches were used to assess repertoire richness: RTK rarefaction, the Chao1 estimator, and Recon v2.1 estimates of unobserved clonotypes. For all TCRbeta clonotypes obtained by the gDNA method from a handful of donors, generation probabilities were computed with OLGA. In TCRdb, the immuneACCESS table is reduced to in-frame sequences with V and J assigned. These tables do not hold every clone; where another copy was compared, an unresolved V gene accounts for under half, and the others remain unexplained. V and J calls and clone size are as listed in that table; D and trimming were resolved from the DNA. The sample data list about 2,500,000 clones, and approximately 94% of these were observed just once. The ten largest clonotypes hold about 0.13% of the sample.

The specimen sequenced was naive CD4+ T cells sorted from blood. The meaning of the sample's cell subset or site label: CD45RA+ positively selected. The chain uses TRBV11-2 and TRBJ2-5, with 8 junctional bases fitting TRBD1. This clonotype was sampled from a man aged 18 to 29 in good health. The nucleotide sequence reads TGTGCCAGCAGCTTATCTGGGGGACAGGCCCAAGAGACCCAGTACTTC. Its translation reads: CASSLSGGQAQETQYF.